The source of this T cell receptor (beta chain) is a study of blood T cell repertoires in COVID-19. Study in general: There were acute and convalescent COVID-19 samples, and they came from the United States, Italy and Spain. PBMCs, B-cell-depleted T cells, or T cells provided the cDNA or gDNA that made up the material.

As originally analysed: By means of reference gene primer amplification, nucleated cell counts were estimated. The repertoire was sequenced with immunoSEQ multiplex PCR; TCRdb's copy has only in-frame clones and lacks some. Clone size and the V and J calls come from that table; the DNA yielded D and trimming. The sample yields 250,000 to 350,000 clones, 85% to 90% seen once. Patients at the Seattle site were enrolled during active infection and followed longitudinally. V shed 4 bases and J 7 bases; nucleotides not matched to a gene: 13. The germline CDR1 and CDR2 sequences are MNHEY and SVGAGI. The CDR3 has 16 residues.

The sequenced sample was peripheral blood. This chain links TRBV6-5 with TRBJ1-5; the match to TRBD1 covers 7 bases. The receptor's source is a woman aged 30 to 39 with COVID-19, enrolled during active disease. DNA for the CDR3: TGTGCCAGCAGTTCAACATACCCCGCACAGGGGCAGCCCCAGCATTTT. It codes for CASSSTYPAQGQPQHF.